This TCR beta chain was documented in a study of shared clonotypes between healthy human individuals. The overall study: Used for every donor were three CD4 naive, three CD4 memory, two CD8 naive and one CD8 memory plate.

This table comes from immunoSEQ multiplex PCR, and its TCRdb copy is limited to in-frame clones, with some not included. The sample consists of more than 2,000,000 clones, 93% of them appearing once. Study-level results: Clonotype sharing across donors was expected to vary with sequencing depth.

Regarding this clone: The antigen remains unidentified.

The material sequenced was naive CD4+ T cells from PBMCs. Stated subset: CD45RA+ positively selected. The receptor comes from a young man in good health. Some clones in this sample may be carry-over from other donors' samples.

The CDR3 sequence is CASHNEGTIYEQYF. The CDR3 DNA reads TGTGCCAGCCATAATGAGGGAACCATCTACGAGCAGTACTTC. V usage is TRBV2 and J usage is TRBJ2-7; perhaps TRBD2 as D (5 bases). CDR1 is SNHLY and CDR2 is FYNNEI in the germline V gene. There are 14 residues in the CDR3. The germline V and J ends were trimmed by 8 bases and 3 bases, with 17 bases remaining between them. Full variable domain (missing parts from reference TRBV2 and TRBJ2-7): EPEVTQTPSHQVTQMGQEVILRCVPISNHLYFYWYRQILGQKVEFLVSFYNNEISEKSEIFDDQFSVERPDGSNFTLKIRSTKLEDSAMYFCASHNEGTIYEQYFGPGTRLTVT.